The TCR beta chain under discussion was sequenced for a study of CD8 T cells in ankylosing spondylitis. The CDR3 has 14 amino acids. Losses at the gene ends were 6 bases for V and 2 bases for J; bases not matched to a gene: 5. Study outcomes and limitations: What seemed typical of ankylosing spondylitis blood was a TCR beta motif built from roughly eight highly homologous variants.

From the 5' RACE reads, TCRdb called clonotypes with MiXCR, one entry per CDR3 protein. Of a few hundred thousand distinct CDR3 sequences in the sample, 20% to 25% are singletons; the top ten hold 16%. This clonotype was seen ten or more times. Its antigen is still unknown. Source material: blood, either unsorted or a sorted T cell fraction (not recorded which). The TCR comes from a male donor with ankylosing spondylitis. This chain joins TRBV12-3 or TRBV12-4 and TRBJ2-7; TRBD1 matches 9 bases. The CDR3 is CASRPQGATYEQYF. The CDR3 region has the DNA TGTGCCAGCAGGCCACAGGGGGCTACCTACGAGCAGTACTTC.